The next 26 T cell receptor beta chains were all read from a single sample in a study of shared clonotypes between healthy human individuals (dated by TCRdb to about 2020). Library creation used the immunoSEQ multiplex PCR assay. Entries here come from immuneACCESS through TCRdb and include only in-frame sequences with V and J called. Some clones fail to appear in such tables; in the studies checked, an unresolved V gene covers under half of the shortfall, and the cause of the remainder is unknown. In all, the sample holds approximately 340,000 clones, and approximately 79% of those were seen once. In total, the top ten clones hold about a tenth of the sample. The sample comprised memory CD4+ T cells sorted from blood. Sample cell subset or site, as interpreted from the label and publication: CD45RA-negative fraction. The source is a young man in good health.

About this clone: One junction end does not reproduce the germline sequence, and a read error may be involved. V and J are TRBV7-7 and TRBJ2-3; 9 positions match TRBD1. There are 15 residues in the CDR3. CDR1 is SSHAT, CDR2 FNYEAQ, per germline (reference sequence). The CDR3 coding sequence is TGTGCTAGCAGCCCAGGGACAGGGATCGCAGATACGCAGTATTTT. As protein: CASSPGTGIADTQYF.

The rearrangement links TRBV7-2 to TRBJ2-5; a weak D match, TRBD2 (5 bases). The CDR3 spans 15 residues. Trimming removed 5 bases at V and 5 bases at J, with 18 bases between. Germline CDR1 and CDR2: SGHTA and FQGNSA. This CDR3 reads CASSLGSGFGETQYF. The CDR3 DNA sequence: TGTGCCAGCAGCCTGGGGTCGGGGTTCGGCGAGACCCAGTACTTC. The full variable domain, its missing parts supplied by reference TRBV7-2 and TRBJ2-5, is GAGVSQSPSNKVTEKGKDVELRCDPISGHTALYWYRQSLGQGLEFLIYFQGNSAPDKSGLPSDRFSAERTGGSVSTLTIQRTQQEDSAVYLCASSLGSGFGETQYFGPGTRLLVL.

This clone was found a few times. The chain is built from TRBV19 and TRBJ2-1; D is unclear. V lost 5 bases to trimming and J lost 0 bases, with 11 bases between them. Germline V lookup: CDR1 LNHDA, CDR2 SQIVND (reference sequence). The CDR3 is 15 residues long. The chain's CDR3 is CASSGYGSSYNEQFF. In nucleotides, the CDR3 is TGTGCCAGTAGTGGCTACGGTAGCTCCTACAATGAGCAGTTCTTC.

The chain joins TRBV10-2 to TRBJ1-2; D is ambiguous. This CDR3 is built from 15 residues. V was clipped by 0 bases and J by 4 bases, with 12 bases between them. The germline gives CDR1 WSHSY, CDR2 SAAADI. CDR3 in DNA: TGCGCCAGCAGTGAGTCCGGGGAGGTTGGCTATGGCTACACCTTC. This gives the protein CASSESGEVGYGYTF.

This chain connects TRBV30 to TRBJ1-5, with D maybe TRBD1 (6 bases). With 2 bases removed from V and 4 bases from J, the gap between germline ends came to 12 bases. This CDR3 has 14 residues. CDR1 and CDR2 (germline): GTSNPN, SVGIG (reference sequence). In DNA, the CDR3 is TGTGCCTGGAGTATTGGGACACCTAATCAGCCCCAGCATTTT. Protein: CAWSIGTPNQPQHF.

The chain links TRBV10-3 to TRBJ2-3, with 8 bases matching TRBD2. After removal of 6 bases from V and 4 bases from J, the junction contained 6 bases not matched to a gene. Germline-derived CDR1 and CDR2 are ENHRY and SYGVKD. The CDR3 consists of 14 residues. CDR3 in amino acids: CAISGGRQADTQYF. CDR3 coding DNA: TGTGCCATCAGCGGCGGGAGGCAGGCAGATACGCAGTATTTT.

This clone has a single count. The chain couples TRBV7-2 to TRBJ2-7, with D maybe TRBD1 (7 bases). Trimming took off 1 base at V and 3 bases at J, with 10 bases between the two ends. The CDR3 covers 14 residues. CDR1 SGHTA and CDR2 FQGNSA come from the germline V gene. The CDR3 protein is CASSLGGDSYEQYF. DNA of the CDR3: TGTGCCAGCAGCTTAGGGGGGGACAGCTACGAGCAGTACTTC.

This clone was observed a few times. The chain carries TRBV6-1 and TRBJ2-5; TRBD2 agrees at 8 bases. The CDR3 has 14 amino acids. Germline CDR1 MNHNS, CDR2 SASEGT. Trimming removed 7 bases from V and 3 bases from J; junction bases left unmatched: 7. CDR3 in amino acids: CASKVVLAEETQYF. CDR3 sequence (DNA): TGTGCCAGCAAAGTTGTACTAGCGGAAGAGACCCAGTACTTC.

The rearrangement links TRBV7-9 to TRBJ2-3; D is possibly TRBD2 (6 bases). Germline-derived CDR1 and CDR2 are SEHNR and FQNEAQ (reference sequence). The CDR3 contains 13 residues. V lost 4 bases and J lost 9, with 14 bases in between. CDR3 protein: CASSSLTGVTQYF. The CDR3 DNA reads as TGTGCCAGCAGCTCCCTCACGGGAGTGACGCAGTATTTT. The whole variable domain, remainder taken from reference TRBV7-9 and TRBJ2-3, is DTGVSQNPRHKITKRGQNVTFRCDPISEHNRLYWYRQTLGQGPEFLTYFQNEAQLEKSRLLSDRFSAERPKGSFSTLEIQRTEQGDSAMYLCASSSLTGVTQYFGPGTRLTVL.

The chain combines TRBV2 with TRBJ2-2; TRBD1 matches at 9 bases. Germline values: CDR1 SNHLY, CDR2 FYNNEI. This CDR3 has 15 amino acids. V lost 6 bases to trimming and J lost 6 bases; unmatched junction nucleotides: 8. CDR3 nucleotide sequence: TGTGCCAGCAGCGCAACAGGGGGCGCGGCCGGGGAGCTGTTTTTT. As protein: CASSATGGAAGELFF.

The V call is TRBV2, the J call TRBJ2-7; 7 nucleotides align to TRBD2. The germline CDR1 and CDR2 sequences are SNHLY and FYNNEI. The CDR3 runs 13 residues. The junction had 5 bases not matched to a gene; V was cut back by 8 bases and J by 1 base. In DNA form, the CDR3 reads TGTGCCAGCCACAGCGGGATTTCCTACGAGCAGTACTTC. Translation gives CASHSGISYEQYF.

The V call is TRBV30, the J call TRBJ2-7; D unresolved. Trimming took off 4 bases at V and 7 bases at J, with 11 bases between the two ends. The CDR3 is 11 residues long. CDR1 is GTSNPN and CDR2 is SVGIG in the germline V gene (reference sequence). The CDR3 DNA reads TGTGCCTGGACCAATCTAGGAGAGCAGTACTTC. It is translated as CAWTNLGEQYF. The full variable domain, rest sourced from reference TRBV30 and TRBJ2-7, is SQTIHQWPATLVQPVGSPLSLECTVEGTSNPNLYWYRQAAGRGLQLLFYSVGIGQISSEVPQNLSASRPQDRQFILSSKKLLLSDSGFYLCAWTNLGEQYFGPGTRLTVT.

Here the CDR3 DNA reads TGCGCCAGCAGCCAAGAGCCGAGCTCCTACAATGAGCAGTTCTTC. This sequence encodes CASSQEPSSYNEQFF. The chain recombines TRBV4-1 with TRBJ2-1, with D unresolved. This CDR3 is built from 15 residues. V shed 0 bases and J shed 0 bases, with 6 bases lying between them. The germline V gene encodes CDR1 MGHRA and CDR2 YSYEKL.

This chain links TRBV6-5 with TRBJ1-3, with D maybe TRBD1 (5 bases). V lost 6 bases and J 0 bases, leaving 6 bases between the germline ends. This CDR3 has 13 residues. CDR1 and CDR2 (germline): MNHEY, SVGAGI. The DNA of the CDR3 is TGTGCCAGCAGGACAGCCTCTGGAAACACCATATATTTT. Translating it yields CASRTASGNTIYF.

About this clone: This sample also contains other DNA sequences that code for the same CDR3. The rearrangement joins TRBV6-1 to TRBJ2-1, with 12 bases identical to TRBD2. Per germline, CDR1 MNHNS and CDR2 SASEGT. J was trimmed by 10 bases and V by 3 bases; bases with no gene match: 7. The CDR3 totals 15 residues. CDR3 region: CASSDGPSGRGEQFF. The CDR3 region has the DNA TGTGCCAGCAGTGACGGGCCTAGCGGGAGGGGGGAGCAGTTCTTC.

V and J are TRBV6-5 and TRBJ2-3; TRBD1 aligns across 7 bases. The CDR3 loop spans 14 amino acids. CDR1 MNHEY and CDR2 SVGAGI come from the germline V gene. With 5 bases clipped from V and 6 bases from J, the junction kept 8 bases outside the gene matches. The CDR3 region has the DNA TGTGCCAGCAGTACCCGGACAGGCGTGGATACGCAGTATTTT. This encodes CASSTRTGVDTQYF.

The V gene is TRBV5-5, the J gene TRBJ2-5; D might be TRBD2 (6 bases). Germline-derived CDR1 and CDR2 are SGHKS and YYEKEE (reference sequence). Trimming removed 0 bases from V and 2 bases from J, with 17 bases in between. The CDR3 has 17 residues. The CDR3 loop reads CASSLALQGGRQETQYF. In DNA form, the CDR3 reads TGTGCCAGCAGCTTGGCCCTTCAGGGAGGTAGGCAAGAGACCCAGTACTTC. Full variable domain (outside the CDR3, taken from reference TRBV5-5 and TRBJ2-5): DAGVTQSPTHLIKTRGQQVTLRCSPISGHKSVSWYQQVLGQGPQFIFQYYEKEERGRGNFPDRFSARQFPNYSSELNVNALLLGDSALYLCASSLALQGGRQETQYFGPGTRLLVL.

The chain links TRBV7-9 to TRBJ2-3, with unresolved D. Germline V lookup: CDR1 SEHNR, CDR2 FQNEAQ (reference sequence). The V end lost 6 bases, the J end lost 6 bases, and 19 bases lay between the germline ends. This CDR3 has 15 amino acids. The CDR3 loop reads CASSPTSVFGDTQYF. The CDR3 bases are TGTGCCAGCAGTCCCACCTCCGTGTTCGGGGATACGCAGTATTTT.

This clone was recorded a few times. J is TRBJ2-5 and V is TRBV9, with a weak D call TRBD1 (6 bases). Looked up from germline, CDR1 is SGDLS and CDR2 is YYNGEE. V lost 3 bases and J lost 5, with 14 bases in between. The CDR3 length is 14 residues. CDR3 nucleotides: TGTGCCAGCAGCGCCCCCACAGGGCGCGAGACCCAGTACTTC. It is translated as CASSAPTGRETQYF. The full variable domain, rest sourced from reference TRBV9 and TRBJ2-5, is DSGVTQTPKHLITATGQRVTLRCSPRSGDLSVYWYQQSLDQGLQFLIQYYNGEERAKGNILERFSAQQFPDLHSELNLSSLELGDSALYFCASSAPTGRETQYFGPGTRLLVL.

This clone has a handful of counts. The chain carries TRBV29-1 and TRBJ1-2; D gene unclear. The ends were cut back, 3 bases at V and 4 bases at J, with 21 bases in the middle. This CDR3 is 16 amino acids long. Germline V gene data show CDR1 as SQVTM and CDR2 as ANQGSEA. CDR3 residues: CSVDRSGTDMGYGYTF. The CDR3, as DNA: TGCAGCGTTGATCGATCGGGTACAGATATGGGCTATGGCTACACCTTC. The full variable domain, with the rest looked up from reference TRBV29-1 and TRBJ1-2, is SAVISQKPSRDICQRGTSLTIQCQVDSQVTMMFWYRQQPGQSLTLIATANQGSEATYESGFVIDKFPISRPNLTFSTLTVSNMSPEDSSIYLCSVDRSGTDMGYGYTFGSGTRLTVV.

CDR3 DNA: TGTGCCAGCAGGTCGCTAGCGGGAGGGAACAATGAGCAGTTCTTC. Translation gives CASRSLAGGNNEQFF. The J gene is TRBJ2-1, the V gene TRBV7-6, with 12 bases identical to TRBD2. CDR3 size: 15 residues. Germline CDR1 and CDR2: SGHVS and FNYEAQ. V shed 6 bases, J shed 5 bases, and the junction held 5 bases outside the gene matches.

The gene calls are TRBV5-1 and TRBJ1-4, with 8 bases that match TRBD1. This CDR3 is 17 amino acids long. After removal of 4 bases from V and 0 bases from J, the junction contained 8 bases not matched to a gene. The V gene's germline CDR1 is SGHRS and CDR2 YFSETQ. The chain's CDR3 is CASSRWGTGSTNEKLFF. As DNA, the CDR3 is TGCGCCAGCAGCAGGTGGGGGACAGGATCAACTAATGAAAAACTGTTTTTT.

The gene calls are TRBV7-3 and TRBJ2-7; 7 bases are a match to TRBD1. Losses at the gene ends were 4 bases for V and 5 bases for J; bases not matched to a gene: 5. The CDR3 is 13 amino acids. Germline V CDR1 and CDR2: SGHTA, FQGTGA. CDR3 sequence: CASSSRQGNEQYF. For the CDR3, the DNA is TGTGCCAGCAGCTCCCGACAGGGCAACGAGCAGTACTTC.

The chain is built from TRBV19 and TRBJ2-4; weak D call: TRBD2 (6 bases). This CDR3 contains 14 residues. The ends were cut back, 2 bases at V and 7 bases at J, with 12 bases in the middle. Germline V CDR1 and CDR2: LNHDA, SQIVND (reference sequence). CDR3 loop: CASSIRGLSNIQYF. CDR3 DNA sequence: TGTGCCAGTAGTATACGGGGACTGAGCAACATTCAGTACTTC.

This clone was counted between two and nine times. In DNA, the CDR3 is TGTGCCAGTAGCGCCGGCACCGACAGCTTCTATGGCTACACCTTC. Encoded protein: CASSAGTDSFYGYTF. The chain has TRBV19 and TRBJ1-2; possible D gene TRBD1, 5 bases. Trimming cost V 6 bases and J 4 bases, with 18 bases left between them. Germline loops: CDR1 LNHDA, CDR2 SQIVND (reference sequence). The CDR3 extends over 15 amino acids.

This clone has only one observation. The V call is TRBV28, the J call TRBJ2-2; D is uncertain. V shed 10 bases and J shed 3 bases, with 0 bases lying between them. From germline, CDR1 is MDHEN and CDR2 SYDVKM. The CDR3 loop spans 9 amino acids. CDR3 DNA: TGTGCCAACACCGGGGAGCTGTTTTTT. This sequence encodes CANTGELFF.